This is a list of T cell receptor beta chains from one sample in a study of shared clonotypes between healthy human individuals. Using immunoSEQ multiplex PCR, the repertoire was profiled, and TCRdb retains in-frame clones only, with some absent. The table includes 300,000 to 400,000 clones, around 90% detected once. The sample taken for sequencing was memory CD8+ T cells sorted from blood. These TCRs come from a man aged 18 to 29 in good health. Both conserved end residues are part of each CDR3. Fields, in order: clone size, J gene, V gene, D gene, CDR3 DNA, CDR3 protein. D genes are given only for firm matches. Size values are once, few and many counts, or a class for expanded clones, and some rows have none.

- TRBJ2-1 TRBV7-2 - TGTGCCAGCAGCCCTAAAACGGGAGCGTACAATGAGCAGTTCTTC CASSPKTGAYNEQFF
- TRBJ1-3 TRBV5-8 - TGTGCCAGCAGCTTGAGTGACATAGACCCTGGAAACACCATATATTTT CASSLSDIDPGNTIYF
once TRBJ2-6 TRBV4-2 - TGTGCCAGCAGCCAAGAAGGGTACGGTTCTGGGGCCAACGTCCTGACTTTC CASSQEGYGSGANVLTF
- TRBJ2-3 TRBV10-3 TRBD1 TGTGCCATCAGGGGGACAGGGCGCACAGATACGCAGTATTTT CAIRGTGRTDTQYF
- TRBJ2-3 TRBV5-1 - TGCGCCAGCAGCTTGGTTGGTGTGGGAGTCGTGACAGATACGCAGTATTTT CASSLVGVGVVTDTQYF
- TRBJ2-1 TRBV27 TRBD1 TGTGCCAGCAGTCCTTTCCAGGGGGTTTCCTACAATGAGCAGTTCTTC CASSPFQGVSYNEQFF
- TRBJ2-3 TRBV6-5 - TGTGCCAGCAGTTACTCGTTAGCGGGCACAGATACGCAGTATTTT CASSYSLAGTDTQYF
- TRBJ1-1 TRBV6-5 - TGTGCCAGCAGTTATAAGGGCTGGGGCACTGAAGCTTTCTTT CASSYKGWGTEAFF
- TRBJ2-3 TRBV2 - TGTGCCAGCGATCCAACAGGGTTAGATACGCAGTATTTT CASDPTGLDTQYF
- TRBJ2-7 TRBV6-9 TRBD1 TGTGCCAGCACTGGTGGACAGGGGCTTAGCTACGAGCAGTACTTC CASTGGQGLSYEQYF
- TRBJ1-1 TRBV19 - TGTGCCAGTAGTATAGTGAAGAACACTGAAGCTTTCTTT CASSIVKNTEAFF
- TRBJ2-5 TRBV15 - TGTGCCACCAGCAGAGAGCGAGGGGTTCCAGAGACCCAGTACTTC CATSRERGVPETQYF
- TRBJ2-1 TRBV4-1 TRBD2 TGCGCCAGCAGCCAAAACCAGGGACTAGCGGACGACAATGAGCAGTTCTTC CASSQNQGLADDNEQFF
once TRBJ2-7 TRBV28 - TGTGCCAGCAGTCCGGGACCGGCCTACGAGCAGTACTTC CASSPGPAYEQYF
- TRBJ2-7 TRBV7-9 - TGTGCCAGCAGCCAGGGACGCGACTACGAGCAGTACTTC CASSQGRDYEQYF
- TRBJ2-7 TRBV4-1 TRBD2 TGCGCCAGCAGCCAAGAGGGACTAGCGGGAGCTCGGGAGCAGTACTTC CASSQEGLAGAREQYF
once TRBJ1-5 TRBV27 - TGTGCCAGCAGTTTGCGGGGGGGCAATCAGCCCCAGCATTTT CASSLRGGNQPQHF
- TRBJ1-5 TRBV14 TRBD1 TGTGCCAGCAGCCAAGAAGGTGGGAGGACAGGGGCAAGTCAGCCCCAGCATTTT CASSQEGGRTGASQPQHF
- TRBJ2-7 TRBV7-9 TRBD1 TGTGCCAGCAGCAGGCCGGGACAGGGTTGGCACGAGCAGTACTTC CASSRPGQGWHEQYF
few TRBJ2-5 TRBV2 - TGTGCCAGCAGTGAAGCGCTTCTGGGACTCGCCCTTCAGACCCAGTACTTC CASSEALLGLALQTQYF
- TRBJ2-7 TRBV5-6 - TGTGCCAGCAGCTTGCCCCGCTCCAGGGTCTACGAGCAGTACTTC CASSLPRSRVYEQYF
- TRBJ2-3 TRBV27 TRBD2 TGTGCCAGCAGTTTACCTCTAGCGGGAGGTCCAGATACGCAGTATTTT CASSLPLAGGPDTQYF
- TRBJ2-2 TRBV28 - TGTGCCAGCAGCCCCTTGGGGCCTACGAACACCGGGGAGCTGTTTTTT CASSPLGPTNTGELFF
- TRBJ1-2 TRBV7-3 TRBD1 TGTGCCAGCAGCTCACTTACAGGGGTATGTGGCTATGGCTACACCTTC CASSSLTGVCGYGYTF
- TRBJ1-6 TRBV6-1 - TGTGCCAGCAGGAGGGGTGTACCCCTCCACTTT CASRRGVPLHF
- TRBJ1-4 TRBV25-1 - TGTGCCAGCAGTGAAAAAATGGCGGTGGGACGGCGCGAAAAACTGTTTTTT CASSEKMAVGRREKLFF
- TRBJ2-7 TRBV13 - TGTGCCAGCAGCCACATCAACCAGGCATACGAGCAGTACTTC CASSHINQAYEQYF
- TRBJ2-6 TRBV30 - TGTGCCTGCCCCTCCGGGACCTATTTTTCTGGGGCCAACGTCCTGACTTTC CACPSGTYFSGANVLTF
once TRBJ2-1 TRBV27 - TGTGCCAGCAGTTTATTAGGTGCTAGCGACTACAATGAGCAGTTCTTC CASSLLGASDYNEQFF
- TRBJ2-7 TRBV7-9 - TGTGCCAGCAGCCCTGCGAGCTCCCTCTCCTACGAGCAGTACTTC CASSPASSLSYEQYF
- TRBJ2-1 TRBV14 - TGTGCCAGCAGCCAAGACGAGGTCTTCTCCTACAATGAGCAGTTCTTC CASSQDEVFSYNEQFF
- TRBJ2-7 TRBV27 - TGTGCCAGCAGTTTGTCGGACACTACCTCCTACGAGCAGTACTTC CASSLSDTTSYEQYF
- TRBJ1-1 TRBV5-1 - TGCGCCAGCAGCTTGGCCAACGGGGGTATGAACACTGAAGCTTTCTTT CASSLANGGMNTEAFF
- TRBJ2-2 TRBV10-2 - TGCGCCAGCAGGTGGAGTAACGGGGAGCTGTTTTTT CASRWSNGELFF
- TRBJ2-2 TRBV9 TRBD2 TGTGCCAGCAGCGCCCCCGGACTAGCCAACACCGGGGAGCTGTTTTTT CASSAPGLANTGELFF
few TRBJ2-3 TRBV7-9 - TGTGCCAGCAGCTTAGGCAGTTCGGCGCAGTATTTT CASSLGSSAQYF
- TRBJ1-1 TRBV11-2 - TGTGCCAGCAGTCCCGCTGGGGCTGAAGCTTTCTTT CASSPAGAEAFF
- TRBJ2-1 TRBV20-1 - TGCAGTGCGGGCAATGAGCAGTTCTTC CSAGNEQFF
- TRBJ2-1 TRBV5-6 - TGTGCCAGCAGCTTAAACTTGGACAGAGATGGTTCCTACAATGAGCAGTTCTTC CASSLNLDRDGSYNEQFF
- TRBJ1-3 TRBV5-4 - TGTGCCAGCAGCTTGGCGTGGCAGGGTAACGGAAACACCATATATTTT CASSLAWQGNGNTIYF
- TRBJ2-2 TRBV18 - TGTGCCAGCTCAACGACCGGGACTTCGAACACCGGGGAGCTGTTTTTT CASSTTGTSNTGELFF
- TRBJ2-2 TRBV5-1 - TGCGCCAGCAGCTTGGTTCAACTTCGGGGACCCGCCGGGGAGCTGTTTTTT CASSLVQLRGPAGELFF
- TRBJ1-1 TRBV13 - TGTGCCAGTGGGGCCACAAGGGGTGAAGCTTTCTTT CASGATRGEAFF
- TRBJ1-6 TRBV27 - TGTGCCAGCAGGCCCCTAAGTGGAGGTTCACCCCTCCACTTT CASRPLSGGSPLHF
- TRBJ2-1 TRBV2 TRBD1 TGTGCCAGCAGCCCTAACCCAGGGGGCTACAATGAGCAGTTCTTC CASSPNPGGYNEQFF